This T cell receptor (beta chain) was identified during a study of shared clonotypes between healthy human individuals. Study background: Donor ages ranged 18 to 49 years: a couple of women, three men.

V lost 5 bases and J 2 bases, leaving 13 bases between the germline ends. The CDR3 length is 14 residues. From germline, CDR1 is MNHNS and CDR2 SASEGT. This clone was recorded only once. Its antigen remains unidentified. General study points: Represented diversity (both genetic and exposure-history) was limited by the small number of donors.

Sequencing used immunoSEQ multiplex PCR; TCRdb keeps in-frame clones, though not all of them. Among some 2.4 million clones listed, roughly 93% were seen once. All the donors were Caucasian adults who lived in Nashville, Tennessee. CD45RA+ naive and CD45RA-negative memory subsets were separated from CD4+ cells. This chain connects TRBV6-1 to TRBJ2-7; D is unresolved. The source is a man younger than 35 in good health. Some clones in this sample may be carry-over from other donors' samples. Material: naive CD4+ T cells from PBMCs. Subset reported: CD45RA+ positively selected. The CDR3 loop reads CASSQRHGAYEQYF. The CDR3 DNA reads TGTGCCAGCAGTCAACGACATGGGGCCTACGAGCAGTACTTC.